Here is one T cell receptor (beta chain) with its context. Its specificity is unknown. Sequencing was performed with immunoSEQ multiplex PCR; in TCRdb, only in-frame clones are kept and a portion is missing. The sample shows around 95,000 clones, approximately 91% of them seen only once. Deletions cut 1 base from V and 5 bases from J, with 10 bases between. Germline V gene lookup returns CDR1 SGHNT and CDR2 YYREEE (reference sequence). The CDR3 length is 13 residues. The data originate from a study of OX40 agonist ivuxolimab in advanced cancers. Study-wide results and limits: Expanded clones belonging to CD8+ T cells outnumbered, on average, those of CD4+. The study did not work out the antigen specificity of the expanded peripheral T cells.

V gene TRBV5-4 combines with J gene TRBJ2-7; D remains ambiguous. The receptor's source is an adult with an advanced solid tumor such as melanoma, head and neck, liver or kidney cancer. This specimen consisted of CD4+ or CD8+ T cells sorted from blood, obtained in a trial of the OX40 agonist ivuxolimab. CDR3 amino acids: CASSLFMNDEQYF. As DNA, the CDR3 is TGTGCCAGCAGCTTGTTTATGAACGACGAGCAGTACTTC.